These 18 T cell receptor beta chains share one sample of origin, sequenced in a study of T cell responses to AZD1222 COVID-19 vaccine. Generated by immunoSEQ multiplex PCR, the TCRdb table keeps only in-frame clones and is missing some. The sample gives fewer than 100,000 clones, roughly 85% of which show up once; less than 15% is in the top ten. Here the sequenced sample was peripheral blood, taken on day 0 of AZD1222 vaccination. The receptors were gathered from an adult in good health.

V gene TRBV30 combines with J gene TRBJ2-2, with D possibly TRBD2 on 5 matching bases. Germline-derived CDR1 and CDR2 are GTSNPN and SVGIG (reference sequence). The CDR3 has 15 residues. The germline V and J ends were trimmed by 2 bases and 13 bases, with 23 bases remaining between them. The CDR3 loop is CAWSRGSERSVVLFF. Here the CDR3 DNA reads TGTGCCTGGAGTCGGGGTAGCGAGAGGTCTGTGGTGCTGTTTTTT.

DNA of the CDR3: TGTGCCAGCAGTTTCCTCGCCGGGACAGCCGATGGCTACACCTTC. Amino acids: CASSFLAGTADGYTF. The gene calls are TRBV27 and TRBJ1-2, with 7 bases identical to TRBD1. This CDR3 has 15 amino acids. The V gene end was trimmed by 3 bases and the J gene end by 6 bases; junction bases not matched to a gene: 10. From germline, CDR1 is MNHEY and CDR2 SMNVEV (reference sequence).

For this clone: Additional DNA sequences in this sample encode the identical CDR3. This rearrangement joins TRBV5-1 to TRBJ1-1; D is ambiguous. The CDR3 runs 14 residues. Trimming took off 0 bases at V and 2 bases at J, with 8 bases between the two ends. Germline V lookup: CDR1 SGHRS, CDR2 YFSETQ. CDR3 coding DNA: TGCGCCAGCAGCTTGGATCCGGTTAACACTGAAGCTTTCTTT. It translates to CASSLDPVNTEAFF.

The J gene is TRBJ2-7, the V gene TRBV7-2; D perhaps matches TRBD2 (6 bases). CDR3 length equals 15 residues. V lost 3 bases to trimming and J lost 3 bases, with 15 bases between them. From germline, CDR1 is SGHTA and CDR2 FQGNSA. In DNA, the CDR3 is TGTGCCAGCAGCTTGGGCGGGATCCGGGACTACGAGCAGTACTTC. Residues: CASSLGGIRDYEQYF.

The chain recombines TRBV27 with TRBJ2-3, with D hard to call. V was clipped by 6 bases and J by 6 bases, with 19 bases between them. The CDR3 is made up of 15 amino acids. Germline lookup yields CDR1 MNHEY and CDR2 SMNVEV (reference sequence). CDR3 region: CASSFTDPRLDTQYF. The CDR3 DNA follows: TGTGCCAGCAGCTTCACGGACCCGAGACTCGATACGCAGTATTTT.

The chain couples TRBV7-9 to TRBJ1-1, with 8 positions matching TRBD1. Germline lookup yields CDR1 SEHNR and CDR2 FQNEAQ (reference sequence). The junction had 8 bases not matched to a gene; V was cut back by 11 bases and J by 0 bases. The CDR3 extends over 14 amino acids. DNA of the CDR3: TGTGCCCATTACGAACAGGGGGTGAACACTGAAGCTTTCTTT. As protein: CAHYEQGVNTEAFF.

This clone was recorded once. The rearrangement joins TRBV21-1 to TRBJ1-2. TRBV21-1 constitutes a pseudogene. The length of the CDR3 is 13 residues. CDR3 protein: CASSDRDPLGYTF. CDR3 sequence (DNA): TGTGCCAGCAGCGACCGGGACCCCCTAGGCTACACCTTC.

This chain joins TRBV3-1 (or the pseudogene TRBV3-2) and TRBJ1-1; D not resolved. CDR3 length equals 13 residues. Between the trimmed V and J ends, which lost 3 bases and 0 bases, there was a span of 5 bases. Looked up from germline, CDR1 is LGHDT and CDR2 is YNNKEL (reference sequence). Here the CDR3 DNA reads TGTGCCAGCAGCCACGGCTTGAACACTGAAGCTTTCTTT. This translates into CASSHGLNTEAFF.

J is TRBJ2-7 and V is TRBV6-5, with D maybe TRBD2 (6 bases). Germline lookup yields CDR1 MNHEY and CDR2 SVGAGI. Trimming shortened V by 7 bases and J by 3 bases, and 16 bases separated the two germline ends. The CDR3 is 14 amino acids. The CDR3 protein is CASTPNPGVYEQYF. CDR3 bases: TGTGCCAGCACCCCTAACCCGGGGGTCTACGAGCAGTACTTC.

This clone has only one observation. The J gene is TRBJ2-5, the V gene TRBV6-5; possible D gene TRBD1, 6 bases. Germline CDR1 MNHEY, CDR2 SVGAGI. The CDR3 is made up of 14 amino acids. V gave up 6 bases and J gave up 1 base, with 12 bases separating them. The CDR3 DNA follows: TGTGCCAGCAGCCAAGGACAGATCCAAGAGACCCAGTACTTC. Translating it yields CASSQGQIQETQYF.

This clone was seen a single time. V is TRBV11-3 and J is TRBJ2-5, with D unclear. Between the trimmed V and J ends, which lost 0 bases and 2 bases, there was a span of 4 bases. The CDR3 totals 13 residues. CDR1 and CDR2 (germline): SGHNT, YENEEA. In DNA, the CDR3 is TGTGCCAGCAGCTTAGACCAACAAGAGACCCAGTACTTC. Its protein product is CASSLDQQETQYF.

This chain links TRBV7-9 with TRBJ1-5; 11 bases line up with TRBD1. V shed 5 bases, J shed 2 bases, and the junction held 5 bases outside the gene matches. The CDR3 totals 16 residues. Germline V gene sequence: CDR1 SEHNR, CDR2 FQNEAQ (reference sequence). The CDR3 is CASSIGTGGGNQPQHF. CDR3 DNA: TGTGCCAGCAGCATCGGGACAGGGGGTGGCAATCAGCCCCAGCATTTT.

The V and J genes are TRBV6-5 and TRBJ2-3; D unresolved. V lost 8 bases, J lost 1 base, and 10 bases lay in between. This CDR3 contains 13 residues. Germline loops: CDR1 MNHEY, CDR2 SVGAGI. CDR3 DNA: TGTGCCAGCCGTACCCCCGGCACAGATACGCAGTATTTT. Its protein product is CASRTPGTDTQYF.

This rearrangement joins TRBV11-2 to TRBJ2-1; either TRBD1 or TRBD2 may fit D (6 bases each). This CDR3 is built from 16 residues. Trimming took off 7 bases at V and 0 bases at J, with 16 bases between the two ends. Looked up from germline, CDR1 is SGHAT and CDR2 is FQNNGV. This chain's CDR3 is CASILWGAGSYNEQFF. In nucleotides, the CDR3 is TGTGCCAGCATCTTGTGGGGGGCTGGCTCCTACAATGAGCAGTTCTTC.

Only a few counts were recorded for this clone. This rearrangement joins TRBV6-1 to TRBJ2-3; D unclear. Germline V gene lookup returns CDR1 MNHNS and CDR2 SASEGT. V lost 2 bases, J lost 7 bases, and 4 bases lay in between. CDR3 length equals 11 residues. CDR3 protein: CASSEFNTQYF. The CDR3 DNA follows: TGTGCCAGCAGTGAATTTAATACGCAGTATTTT.

The table lists this clone with a few counts. The chain recombines TRBV18 with TRBJ1-1, with D unresolved. Trimming left V 7 bases short and J 1 base short, with 13 bases between. The CDR3 has 14 amino acids. Germline loops: CDR1 KGHSH, CDR2 LQKENI. The CDR3 nucleotides are TGTGCCAGCTTGTTTACATCCCAGAACACTGAAGCTTTCTTT. Translation: CASLFTSQNTEAFF.

V usage is TRBV20-1 and J usage is TRBJ2-1; TRBD1 aligns across 8 bases. Germline values: CDR1 DFQATT, CDR2 SNEGSKA (reference sequence). The CDR3 totals 16 residues. V was clipped by 3 bases and J by 2 bases; unmatched bases: 9. The CDR3 sequence: CSASILGQGAYNEQFF. The CDR3 DNA follows: TGCAGTGCTAGTATATTAGGACAGGGTGCCTACAATGAGCAGTTCTTC.

This chain links TRBV4-3 with TRBJ1-4, with a tentative D call TRBD1 (5 bases). Trimming removed 0 bases at V and 6 bases at J, with 11 bases between. Germline CDR1 and CDR2: LGHNA and YSLEER. CDR3 length: 15 residues. CDR3 nucleotide sequence: TGCGCCAGCAGCCAAGACGGGACGGGATATGAAAAACTGTTTTTT. This translates into CASSQDGTGYEKLFF.